This T cell receptor (beta chain) was captured by sequencing in a study of T cells in Graves' hyperthyroidism and ophthalmopathy. Study-wide background: Before treatment of any kind, peripheral blood was taken at initial diagnosis.

TCR beta CDR3 region amplification was performed from RNA transcripts. When the TCR CDR3 underwent first-round RT-PCR, the HTBI primer set was used. Via MiXCR, TCRdb re-called the multiplex PCR reads, giving one row per CDR3 protein. This sample yields hundreds of thousands of distinct CDR3 sequences, of which roughly 14% are seen a single time; approximately 4.2% belongs to the top ten. Trimming cost V 0 bases and J 7 bases; bases outside gene matches: 4. The germline V gene has CDR1 SGHDN and CDR2 FVKESK. This CDR3 has 14 residues. Ophthalmopathy cases scored 3 or more on the Clinical Activity Score and 4 or more on NOSPECS grade, with duration below 3 months. Patients having uncontrolled infection, another autoimmune disease, pregnancy or lactation were not included. Extraction of PBMCs used roughly 9.3 ml of fresh peripheral blood. This clonotype occurred once.

The receptor was isolated from a woman aged 40 to 55 with Graves' ophthalmopathy. Source material: blood. The rearrangement uses TRBV14 and TRBJ2-7, with 9 nucleotides matching TRBD2. The DNA for the CDR3 is TGTGCCAGCAGCCAAGATTGGCTAGCGGGAGAGCAGTACTTC. Encoded protein: CASSQDWLAGEQYF. Drawing the rest from reference TRBV14 and TRBJ2-7, the complete variable domain is EAGVTQFPSHSVIEKGQTVTLRCDPISGHDNLYWYRRVMGKEIKFLLHFVKESKQDESGMPNNRFLAERTGGTYSTLKVQPAELEDSGVYFCASSQDWLAGEQYFGPGTRLTVT.